A selection of T cell receptor beta chains follows, all from one sample in a study of blood T cell repertoires in COVID-19. This table comes from immunoSEQ multiplex PCR, and its TCRdb copy is limited to in-frame clones, with some not included. The top ten clones hold about 15% of a sample with some 87,000 clones, 80% to 90% of them seen once. Specimen: peripheral blood. Receptors were obtained from a human donor in a cohort sampled during active COVID-19. CDR3s include the opening cysteine and the closing phenylalanine or tryptophan. Size tells how often a clone was seen (once, few, many) or the class of an expanded clone, and some rows leave it out.

clone size,CDR3 length,V gene,CDR3 protein
.,13,TRBV5-6,CASTDRVSYEQYF
.,15,TRBV6-5,CASRITGTMNTEAFF
.,14,TRBV30,CARGAGTNTGELFF
few,15,TRBV4-1,CASSHLDSFNQPQHF
few,16,TRBV4-1,CASSQANLDSPGELFF
.,15,TRBV7-9,CASSLGQGNTGELFF
.,15,TRBV5-1,CASSATGSPGFEQYF
.,19,TRBV7-6,CASSLGYRDRGRSGNTIYF
few,15,TRBV28,CASSTRQGLNTEAFF
.,15,TRBV30,CAWSVGGAGGETQYF